The clone carrying this T cell receptor beta chain has a count of ten or more. The antigen is unknown. These data belong to a study of T cell repertoires in cytomegalovirus infection. Points from the study as a whole: HLA-C-restricted TCR beta clonotypes specific for CMV led the ex vivo response.

From the reads, TCRdb called clonotypes with MiXCR, one entry per CDR3 protein. The sample has a few hundred thousand distinct CDR3 sequences; roughly 15% are singletons. V lost 2 bases and J 4 bases, leaving 18 bases between the germline ends. CDR3 length: 16 residues. Germline CDR1 SGHNT, CDR2 YYREEE (reference sequence). The sample comprised PBMCs. The clonotype comes from a human donor in good health (CMV status not recorded). Some clones in this sample may be carry-over from other donors' samples. V usage is TRBV5-4 and J usage is TRBJ2-5, with a weak D call TRBD1 (5 bases). The CDR3 loop reads CASSFHERGLGETQYF. DNA for the CDR3: TGTGCCAGCAGCTTTCATGAAAGGGGTCTTGGAGAGACCCAGTACTTC. The full variable domain, rest sourced from reference TRBV5-4 and TRBJ2-5, is ETGVTQSPTHLIKTRGQQVTLRCSSQSGHNTVSWYQQALGQGPQFIFQYYREEENGRGNFPPRFSGLQFPNYSSELNVNALELDDSALYLCASSFHERGLGETQYFGPGTRLLVL.